The next 27 T cell receptor beta chains were all read from a single sample in a study of cytomegalovirus exposure and HLA in healthy donors. The PCR contained 60 Vbeta and 13 Jbeta primers. The method was immunoSEQ multiplex PCR; TCRdb's version includes in-frame clones alone and lacks a portion of them. The sample records about 120,000 clones, approximately 15% being singletons. The sample comprised PBMCs. These receptors all come from a woman between 18 and 29 years old in good health and CMV-seronegative.

This clone has just a few counts. This rearrangement joins TRBV29-1 to TRBJ2-1, with 9 nucleotides matching TRBD2. Germline trimming cut 6 bases from V and 6 bases from J; bases unmatched to any gene: 9. This CDR3 region has 14 residues. Germline assignment: CDR1 SQVTM and CDR2 ANQGSEA. The CDR3 DNA sequence: TGCAGCGTCCCCGGGACTAGCTGGCCCAATGAGCAGTTCTTC. Residues: CSVPGTSWPNEQFF.

The rearrangement joins TRBV5-4 to TRBJ2-1, with 9 bases lining up with TRBD2. J was trimmed by 3 bases and V by 0 bases; bases with no gene match: 10. The CDR3 consists of 18 residues. The V gene's germline CDR1 is SGHNT and CDR2 YYREEE (reference sequence). The chain's CDR3 is CASSLGIAGATNYNEQFF. CDR3 sequence (DNA): TGTGCCAGCAGCTTGGGGATAGCGGGAGCCACCAACTACAATGAGCAGTTCTTC.

This clone was observed a few times. The chain joins TRBV29-1 to TRBJ2-7, with 7 bases aligning to TRBD1. CDR1 and CDR2 (germline): SQVTM, ANQGSEA. J was trimmed by 4 bases and V by 7 bases; bases with no gene match: 7. The CDR3 consists of 12 residues. CDR3 sequence: CSGPGQFYEQYF. For the CDR3, the DNA is TGCAGCGGACCGGGACAGTTTTACGAGCAGTACTTC.

This sequence joins TRBV5-1 and TRBJ2-5; 10 nucleotides align to TRBD2. Losses at the gene ends were 0 bases for V and 2 bases for J; bases not matched to a gene: 4. This CDR3 is 16 amino acids long. Germline CDR1 SGHRS, CDR2 YFSETQ. The CDR3 protein is CASSLGTSGAQETQYF. The CDR3 DNA sequence: TGCGCCAGCAGCTTGGGGACTAGCGGCGCACAAGAGACCCAGTACTTC.

This clone was seen more than once but under ten times. The chain links TRBV7-3 to TRBJ1-2, with a possible D match to TRBD1 (6 bases). The CDR3 is 16 residues long. V lost 1 base and J lost 6, with 18 bases in between. Germline values: CDR1 SGHTA, CDR2 FQGTGA. CDR3 DNA: TGTGCCAGCAGCTTAATCCCTGTACAGGGCCTCGATGGCTACACCTTC. Translated, it gives CASSLIPVQGLDGYTF.

The J gene is TRBJ2-2, the V gene TRBV2; 11 bases line up with TRBD2. There are 17 residues in the CDR3. Germline V gene data show CDR1 as SNHLY and CDR2 as FYNNEI. V gave up 6 bases and J gave up 10 bases; unmatched junction bases: 16. The CDR3 nucleotides are TGTGCCAGCAGCGTCTGGAGTATTAGCGGGGGGGCCGAGGAGCTGTTTTTT. This gives the protein CASSVWSISGGAEELFF.

This chain joins TRBV6-1 and TRBJ1-6; 8 nucleotides line up with TRBD1. CDR3 size: 15 residues. From germline, CDR1 is MNHNS and CDR2 SASEGT. V dropped 1 base and J dropped 7; count of bases not matched to a gene: 3. The chain's CDR3 is CASSEGRGPNSPLHF. The CDR3 DNA sequence: TGTGCCAGCAGTGAAGGCAGGGGGCCAAATTCACCCCTCCACTTT.

The chain carries TRBV19 and TRBJ1-5; weak D call: TRBD1 (6 bases). V lost 4 bases to trimming and J lost 7 bases, with 26 bases between them. The CDR3 is 18 amino acids. Germline CDR1 is LNHDA and CDR2 is SQIVND (reference sequence). CDR3 nucleotide sequence: TGTGCCAGTAGTACCTATAGAATGACAGGATACGAAAACCAGCCCCAGCATTTT. As protein: CASSTYRMTGYENQPQHF.

The chain recombines TRBV10-3 with TRBJ2-1; D unresolved. Germline V gene lookup returns CDR1 ENHRY and CDR2 SYGVKD. The CDR3 covers 14 residues. Trimming took off 3 bases at V and 0 bases at J, with 6 bases between the two ends. The chain's CDR3 is CAISESTSYNEQFF. The CDR3, as DNA: TGTGCCATCAGTGAATCTACCTCCTACAATGAGCAGTTCTTC.

The chain combines TRBV4-2 with TRBJ1-2; D ambiguous. Trimming shortened V by 5 bases and J by 10 bases, and 14 bases separated the two germline ends. Per the germline V gene, CDR1 is LGHNA and CDR2 is YNFKEQ. The CDR3 sequence is 12 residues long. This chain's CDR3 is CASSDNRQTYTF. The CDR3 region has the DNA TGTGCCAGCAGCGATAATCGACAAACCTACACCTTC.

This clone was seen a handful of times. CDR3 nucleotide sequence: TGTGCCAGTAGTTCGGTACACCCCGGGACAGGGGGTGGCCAGCCCCAGCATTTT. Translated, it gives CASSSVHPGTGGGQPQHF. The chain has TRBV19 and TRBJ1-5; 11 bases map to TRBD1. The CDR3 runs 18 residues. After removal of 5 bases from V and 7 bases from J, the junction contained 16 bases not matched to a gene. From germline, CDR1 is LNHDA and CDR2 SQIVND (reference sequence).

This clone was found a few times. This chain joins TRBV27 and TRBJ2-7, with D possibly TRBD2 on 6 matching bases. From germline, CDR1 is MNHEY and CDR2 SMNVEV (reference sequence). This CDR3 contains 15 residues. Trimming cost V 3 bases and J 0 bases, with 12 bases left between them. CDR3 in amino acids: CASSLGLPSSYEQYF. The CDR3 DNA follows: TGTGCCAGCAGTTTGGGACTTCCAAGCTCCTACGAGCAGTACTTC.

V usage is TRBV6-1 and J usage is TRBJ1-5, with D perhaps TRBD1 (5 bases). CDR3 size: 14 residues. Trimming left V 6 bases short and J 6 bases short, with 15 bases between. Germline values: CDR1 MNHNS, CDR2 SASEGT. As DNA, the CDR3 is TGTGCCAGCAGGGGGGAGGGTAGGTTTCAGCCCCAGCATTTT. Protein: CASRGEGRFQPQHF.

J is TRBJ1-2 and V is TRBV2; 10 nucleotides agree with TRBD1. The V and J ends lost 7 bases and 1 base, in that order; junction bases with no gene match: 3. This CDR3 contains 14 residues. In germline, CDR1 is SNHLY, CDR2 FYNNEI. The CDR3 DNA sequence: TGTGCCAGCACCGGGGACAGGGGTAACTATGGCTACACCTTC. Amino acids: CASTGDRGNYGYTF.

In its sample, this clone was seen a few times. The rearrangement uses TRBV7-2 and TRBJ2-1; 9 positions match TRBD1. Germline assignment: CDR1 SGHTA and CDR2 FQGNSA. V lost 0 bases, J lost 4 bases, and 1 base stayed unmatched. The CDR3 extends over 15 amino acids. The CDR3: CASSLATGGYNEQFF. CDR3 nucleotide sequence: TGTGCCAGCAGCTTAGCGACAGGGGGGTACAATGAGCAGTTCTTC.

This clone came up a few times. The chain has TRBV29-1 and TRBJ1-2; unclear D gene. Per germline, CDR1 SQVTM and CDR2 ANQGSEA. V was trimmed by 0 bases and J by 0 bases, leaving 8 bases between them. The CDR3 covers 14 residues. CDR3: CSVEDLASNYGYTF. The CDR3 nucleotides read TGCAGCGTTGAAGATCTGGCTTCTAACTATGGCTACACCTTC.

The chain couples TRBV6-5 to TRBJ2-7; D possibly corresponds to TRBD2 (5 bases). There are 14 residues in the CDR3. The germline V gene encodes CDR1 MNHEY and CDR2 SVGAGI. V was cut by 2 bases and J by 0 bases, with 8 bases left in between. CDR3 coding DNA: TGTGCCAGCAGTTACGTGAGCGGCTCCTACGAGCAGTACTTC. Protein sequence: CASSYVSGSYEQYF.

In this sample, this clone turned up a few times. The chain joins TRBV2 to TRBJ1-2; tentative D call: TRBD1 (6 bases). The CDR3 contains 13 residues. The germline CDR1 and CDR2 sequences are SNHLY and FYNNEI. Trimming removed 2 bases at V and 7 bases at J, with 11 bases between. The CDR3 nucleotides are TGTGCCAGCAGTGAACAGGCAGGGGCTGGCTACACCTTC. It translates to CASSEQAGAGYTF.

The chain has TRBV11-3 and TRBJ2-1; D might be TRBD2 (6 bases). This CDR3 comprises 13 residues. Per the germline V gene, CDR1 is SGHNT and CDR2 is YENEEA. Trimming cost V 5 bases and J 12 bases, with 17 bases left between them. DNA for the CDR3: TGTGCCAGCAGCCGGGTCGGGGGAGCGCGGCAGTTCTTC. Translated: CASSRVGGARQFF.

In this sample, this clone turned up a few times. The chain has TRBV5-6 and TRBJ2-5, with D possibly being TRBD1 (6 bases). The CDR3 runs 13 residues. CDR1 is SGHDT, CDR2 YYEEEE, per germline. V lost 3 bases and J 5 bases, leaving 11 bases between the germline ends. CDR3: CASSSFTGETQYF. The CDR3, as DNA: TGTGCCAGCAGCTCCTTTACAGGGGAGACCCAGTACTTC.

The rearrangement uses TRBV6-6 and TRBJ1-1; 7 bases match TRBD1. There are 12 residues in the CDR3. Trimming at V came to 7 bases and at J to 10 bases, leaving 9 bases not matched to a gene. In germline, CDR1 is MNHNY, CDR2 SVGAGI (reference sequence). CDR3 loop: CASTSGGFGAFF. CDR3 DNA sequence: TGTGCCAGCACCTCAGGGGGGTTTGGAGCTTTCTTT.

V is TRBV2 and J is TRBJ1-2, with 7 bases lining up with TRBD1. The CDR3 has 15 residues. Germline CDR1 is SNHLY and CDR2 is FYNNEI. V was pared by 5 bases and J by 4 bases, with 10 bases of the junction left unmatched. CDR3 protein: CASSSDRKGTYGYTF. CDR3 coding DNA: TGTGCCAGCAGTTCGGACAGGAAAGGAACCTATGGCTACACCTTC.

The chain employs TRBV7-9 and TRBJ1-1, with TRBD1 identical over 7 bases. The CDR3 contains 16 residues. Per the germline V gene, CDR1 is SEHNR and CDR2 is FQNEAQ (reference sequence). The V gene end was trimmed by 5 bases and the J gene end by 1 base; junction bases not matched to a gene: 10. In nucleotides, the CDR3 is TGTGCCAGCAGCACACAGAGACAGGGTAAGAACACTGAAGCTTTCTTT. As protein: CASSTQRQGKNTEAFF.

This clone appeared a few times. The V and J genes are TRBV30 and TRBJ1-1, with D perhaps matching TRBD1 (6 bases). Germline CDR1 GTSNPN, CDR2 SVGIG (reference sequence). V was pared by 5 bases and J by 4 bases, with 14 bases between. This CDR3 has 13 residues. In DNA, the CDR3 is TGTGCCTGGGGTGGCCCAGGGGTCACTGAAGCTTTCTTT. Translated: CAWGGPGVTEAFF.

The rearrangement uses TRBV4-1 and TRBJ2-1; 7 nucleotides agree with TRBD2. This CDR3 comprises 13 residues. Trimming cost V 5 bases and J 8 bases; bases outside gene matches: 6. CDR1 and CDR2 from the germline V gene are MGHRA and YSYEKL. For the CDR3, the DNA is TGCGCCAGCAGCTTCCGCACTAGCGATGAGCAGTTCTTC. It yields the protein CASSFRTSDEQFF.

The V and J genes are TRBV6-5 and TRBJ2-7; D call uncertain. Deletions cut 4 bases from V and 5 bases from J, with 12 bases between. CDR1 MNHEY and CDR2 SVGAGI come from the germline V gene. The CDR3 runs to 13 residues. CDR3 residues: CASSSAGTHEQYF. The CDR3 DNA is TGTGCCAGCAGTTCGGCAGGTACCCACGAGCAGTACTTC.

The chain carries TRBV7-2 and TRBJ2-2, with 8 positions matching TRBD2. Germline trimming cut 3 bases from V and 0 bases from J; bases unmatched to any gene: 3. Looked up from germline, CDR1 is SGHTA and CDR2 is FQGNSA. The CDR3 has 16 residues. The CDR3 here is CASSFNGGANTGELFF. The CDR3 bases are TGTGCCAGCAGCTTTAACGGGGGGGCGAACACCGGGGAGCTGTTTTTT. The whole variable domain, filled in from reference TRBV7-2 and TRBJ2-2, reads GAGVSQSPSNKVTEKGKDVELRCDPISGHTALYWYRQSLGQGLEFLIYFQGNSAPDKSGLPSDRFSAERTGGSVSTLTIQRTQQEDSAVYLCASSFNGGANTGELFFGEGSRLTVL.